The 10 T cell receptor beta chains presented below share a single source sample, sequenced in a study of blood T cell repertoires in COVID-19. Only in-frame clones appear in the TCRdb table, and some are missing; sequencing was by immunoSEQ multiplex PCR. The table lists around 230,000 clones, roughly 90% of them singletons. Sequencing was carried out using PBMCs or T cells enriched from blood (not recorded which). These receptors were taken from a woman in her 30s who had recovered from COVID-19.

The chain recombines TRBV9 with TRBJ1-4; possible D gene TRBD1, 6 bases. V shed 2 bases and J shed 0 bases, with 11 bases lying between them. The V gene's germline CDR1 is SGDLS and CDR2 YYNGEE. The CDR3 sequence is 16 residues long. CDR3 sequence reads: CASSVGQRTTNEKLFF. For the CDR3, the DNA is TGTGCCAGCAGCGTTGGACAGCGAACAACTAATGAAAAACTGTTTTTT.

V is TRBV4-3 and J is TRBJ1-5; weak D call: TRBD1 (6 bases). Germline V gene sequence: CDR1 LGHNA, CDR2 YSLEER. The CDR3 has 15 residues. V lost 1 base, J lost 4 bases, and 11 bases lay in between. The CDR3 region is CASSQVRTGNQPQHF. CDR3 in DNA: TGCGCCAGCAGCCAAGTCCGTACAGGGAATCAGCCCCAGCATTTT.

V is TRBV4-1 and J is TRBJ2-3; 12 bases are a match to TRBD1. The V gene's germline CDR1 is MGHRA and CDR2 YSYEKL. V trimming: 1 base; J trimming: 4 bases; junction bases outside the gene matches: 6. CDR3 size: 17 residues. The CDR3 DNA reads TGCGCCAGCAGCCAAGCCCCGGGACAGGGGGCTTCAGATACGCAGTATTTT. Protein sequence: CASSQAPGQGASDTQYF.

The chain has TRBV10-3 and TRBJ2-1; D is perhaps TRBD2 (7 bases). V lost 2 bases, J lost 2 bases, and 10 bases lay in between. CDR1 is ENHRY and CDR2 is SYGVKD in the germline V gene. The CDR3 has 15 amino acids. CDR3 residues: CAISEEGGPYNEQFF. For the CDR3, the DNA is TGTGCCATCAGTGAGGAGGGGGGGCCCTACAATGAGCAGTTCTTC.

The rearrangement uses TRBV6-5 and TRBJ1-5; D ambiguous. The V end was cut by 0 bases, the J end by 4 bases, with 10 bases between. The CDR3 length is 15 residues. Germline V lookup: CDR1 MNHEY, CDR2 SVGAGI. The CDR3 spells CASSYSRSMNQPQHF. CDR3 DNA: TGTGCCAGCAGTTACTCGAGGTCCATGAATCAGCCCCAGCATTTT.

The gene calls are TRBV3-1 (or the pseudogene TRBV3-2) and TRBJ1-2; 8 bases agree with TRBD1. The trim removed 6 bases at V and 4 bases at J, leaving 7 bases unmatched. The CDR3 length is 14 residues. Germline assignment: CDR1 LGHDT and CDR2 YNNKEL (reference sequence). CDR3 in amino acids: CASSYLQGGYGYTF. The CDR3 DNA reads as TGTGCCAGCAGTTACCTACAGGGGGGCTATGGCTACACCTTC.

This clone was seen more than once but under ten times. The chain recombines TRBV12-3 or TRBV12-4 with TRBJ1-2; TRBD1 matches at 7 bases. The CDR3 is made up of 12 amino acids. The J segment lost 9 bases and the V segment lost 4 bases, leaving 5 bases of the junction unmatched. The CDR3 DNA sequence: TGTGCCAGCAGTTCCCCGGGACAGAGCTACACCTTC. Encoded protein: CASSSPGQSYTF.

This clone was counted a single time. CDR3 in amino acids: CAISELDRGLGDTQYF. CDR3 sequence (DNA): TGTGCCATCAGTGAGTTAGACAGGGGGCTTGGGGATACGCAGTATTTT. The chain couples TRBV10-3 to TRBJ2-3, with 10 bases identical to TRBD1. The length of the CDR3 is 16 residues. V trimming: 1 base; J trimming: 6 bases; junction bases outside the gene matches: 7. CDR1 is ENHRY, CDR2 SYGVKD, per germline.

This clone was recorded once. The chain joins TRBV13 to TRBJ1-1; 8 bases match TRBD1. V shed 5 bases, J shed 4 bases, and the junction held 6 bases outside the gene matches. This CDR3 has 14 residues. The germline V gene has CDR1 PRHDT and CDR2 FYEKMQ (reference sequence). CDR3 sequence reads: CASSRADRGTEAFF. The CDR3 region has the DNA TGTGCCAGCAGCAGAGCCGACAGGGGCACTGAAGCTTTCTTT.

The rearrangement joins TRBV7-2 to TRBJ2-2, with 9 bases that match TRBD1. The germline CDR1 and CDR2 sequences are SGHTA and FQGNSA. The CDR3 totals 18 residues. Trimming cost V 0 bases and J 5 bases; bases outside gene matches: 10. DNA for the CDR3: TGTGCCAGCAGCTTAGCGCACGGACAGGGGACTTTAACCGGGGAGCTGTTTTTT. The encoded protein is CASSLAHGQGTLTGELFF.